This T cell receptor (beta chain) was captured by sequencing in a study of control samples from healthy donors and cancer patients (dated by TCRdb to the early 2020s). CDR3 length: 14 amino acids, cysteine to phenylalanine. Kept here is only the CDR3 DNA, which spans 42 bases and is read in frame from base 1. V sheds 1 base and J sheds 3 bases, leaving 9 bases between their ends. The germline V gene (reference sequence) gives CDR1 as LNHDA and CDR2 as SQIVND. Library generation was performed with the immunoSEQ multiplex PCR assay. The table comes from immuneACCESS by way of TCRdb, which keeps in-frame sequences with V and J called. Part of the clones is missing from these tables; in studies checked, under half for an unresolved V gene and the rest for unknown reasons. Present in this sample are approximately 210,000 clones, over 80% of which were seen just once. The ten top clones hold roughly 1.9% of the sample.

A word on this clone: No cognate antigen has been identified for it. Per-base quality was not reported, and no clone a single base away is much larger than it.

The sequenced sample was blood. The receptor's source is a man younger than 40 in good health. The rearranged segments are TRBV19 and TRBJ1-1; the D gene is possibly TRBD1, with 6 bases matching. Here is the DNA: TGTGCCAGTAGTATAGGCGGGGGCCACACTGAAGCTTTCTTT. Its product reads: CASSIGGGHTEAFF.